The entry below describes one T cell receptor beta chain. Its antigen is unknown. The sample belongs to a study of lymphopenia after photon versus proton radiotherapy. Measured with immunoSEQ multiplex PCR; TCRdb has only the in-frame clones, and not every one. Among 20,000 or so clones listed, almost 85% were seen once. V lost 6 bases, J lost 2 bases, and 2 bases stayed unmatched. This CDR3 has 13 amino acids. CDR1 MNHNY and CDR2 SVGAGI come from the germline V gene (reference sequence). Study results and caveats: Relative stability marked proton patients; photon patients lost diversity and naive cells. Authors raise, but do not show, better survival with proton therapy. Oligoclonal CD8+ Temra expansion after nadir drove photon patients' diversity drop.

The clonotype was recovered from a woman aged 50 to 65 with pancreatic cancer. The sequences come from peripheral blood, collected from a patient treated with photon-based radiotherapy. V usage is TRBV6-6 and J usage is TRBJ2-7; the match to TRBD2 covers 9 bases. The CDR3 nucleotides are TGTGCCAGCAGCCGGACTAGCGCCTACGAGCAGTACTTC. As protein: CASSRTSAYEQYF.